The 7 T cell receptor beta chains listed next were all sequenced from one sample in a study of cytomegalovirus exposure and HLA in healthy donors. The PCR contained 60 Vbeta and 13 Jbeta primers. TCRdb keeps only in-frame clones here, not all; method: immunoSEQ multiplex PCR. The table records 95,000 to 150,000 clones, more than 60% of them present only once. The sequenced sample consisted of PBMCs. The receptors derive from a young man in good health and CMV-seronegative.

The V gene is TRBV29-1, the J gene TRBJ2-2; 9 positions match TRBD1. This CDR3 has 13 amino acids. V was clipped by 7 bases and J by 7 bases; unmatched bases: 7. CDR1 and CDR2 from the germline V gene are SQVTM and ANQGSEA. Here the CDR3 reads CSGGQGLGGELFF. CDR3 bases: TGCAGCGGTGGACAGGGGTTGGGCGGGGAGCTGTTTTTT.

The J gene is TRBJ1-2, the V gene TRBV7-8, with TRBD1 matching over 9 bases. The CDR3 is 16 residues long. Germline V gives CDR1 SGHVS, CDR2 FQNEAQ. The V gene end was trimmed by 2 bases and the J gene end by 7 bases; junction bases not matched to a gene: 11. The CDR3 reads CASSLLRTGVSGGYTF. The DNA for the CDR3 is TGTGCCAGCAGCTTACTGCGGACAGGGGTATCGGGTGGCTACACCTTC.

This chain links TRBV11-2 with TRBJ2-5; 13 positions agree with TRBD2. This CDR3 has 17 residues. J lost 5 bases, V lost 4 bases, and 10 bases had no gene match. Per the germline V gene, CDR1 is SGHAT and CDR2 is FQNNGV. CDR3 amino acids: CASSSTSGRAVWETQYF. CDR3 DNA: TGTGCCAGCAGCTCCACTAGCGGGAGGGCCGTTTGGGAGACCCAGTACTTC.

The rearrangement joins TRBV28 to TRBJ2-6; tentatively, D is TRBD2 (6 bases). V lost 5 bases to trimming and J lost 1 base, with 18 bases between them. This CDR3 contains 18 residues. CDR1 and CDR2 (germline): MDHEN, SYDVKM. CDR3 DNA sequence: TGTGCCAGCAGTCCCTTGGGGGGAGTTGGGTCTGGGGCCAACGTCCTGACTTTC. It encodes CASSPLGGVGSGANVLTF. The entire variable domain, with the rest obtained from reference TRBV28 and TRBJ2-6, is as follows: DVKVTQSSRYLVKRTGEKVFLECVQDMDHENMFWYRQDPGLGLRLIYFSYDVKMKEKGDIPEGYSVSREKKERFSLILESASTNQTSMYLCASSPLGGVGSGANVLTFGAGSRLTVL.

This chain links TRBV5-4 with TRBJ1-1; D is uncertain. Trimming cost V 0 bases and J 4 bases, with 10 bases left between them. This CDR3 is 14 amino acids long. CDR1 and CDR2 (germline): SGHNT, YYREEE (reference sequence). The DNA for the CDR3 is TGTGCCAGCAGCTTGGAGCGTTCCGGCACTGAAGCTTTCTTT. Encoded protein: CASSLERSGTEAFF. Full variable domain (outside the CDR3, taken from reference TRBV5-4 and TRBJ1-1): ETGVTQSPTHLIKTRGQQVTLRCSSQSGHNTVSWYQQALGQGPQFIFQYYREEENGRGNFPPRFSGLQFPNYSSELNVNALELDDSALYLCASSLERSGTEAFFGQGTRLTVV.

Concerning this clone itself: Other DNA sequences in the same sample also yield this CDR3. The chain joins TRBV11-2 to TRBJ1-2, with D perhaps matching TRBD1 (6 bases). V was pared by 3 bases and J by 8 bases, with 7 bases between. CDR3 length equals 11 residues. Germline V gives CDR1 SGHAT, CDR2 FQNNGV. The CDR3 loop reads CASSFRGGYTF. CDR3 nucleotides: TGTGCCAGCAGCTTTAGGGGGGGCTACACCTTC.

The sample holds a few counts of this clone. The chain has TRBV5-4 and TRBJ1-2; 8 positions agree with TRBD1. The V and J ends lost 9 bases and 5 bases, in that order; junction bases with no gene match: 12. Germline V gene data show CDR1 as SGHNT and CDR2 as YYREEE (reference sequence). The CDR3 has 14 amino acids. CDR3 nucleotide sequence: TGTGCCACCATCCCCAGGGGGCGCGGGTATGGCTACACCTTC. Amino acid sequence: CATIPRGRGYGYTF.